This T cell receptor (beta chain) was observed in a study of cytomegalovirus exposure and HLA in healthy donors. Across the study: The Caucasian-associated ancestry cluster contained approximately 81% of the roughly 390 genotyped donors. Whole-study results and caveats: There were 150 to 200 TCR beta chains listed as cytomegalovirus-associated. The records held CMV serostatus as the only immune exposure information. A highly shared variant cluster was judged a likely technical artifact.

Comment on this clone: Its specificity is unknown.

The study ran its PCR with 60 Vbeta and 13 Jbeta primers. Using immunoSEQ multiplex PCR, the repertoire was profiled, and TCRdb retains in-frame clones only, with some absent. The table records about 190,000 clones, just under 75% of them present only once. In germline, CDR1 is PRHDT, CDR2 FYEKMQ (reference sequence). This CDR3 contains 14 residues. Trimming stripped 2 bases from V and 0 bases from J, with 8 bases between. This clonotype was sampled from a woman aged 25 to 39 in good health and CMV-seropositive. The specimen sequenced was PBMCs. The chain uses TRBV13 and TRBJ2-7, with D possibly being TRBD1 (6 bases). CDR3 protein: CASSLLGASYEQYF. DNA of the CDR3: TGTGCCAGCAGCTTATTGGGGGCCTCCTACGAGCAGTACTTC.